Listed here are 21 T cell receptor beta chains from one sample, sequenced in a study of neurological immune-mediated disorders (dated by TCRdb to about 2019). The library relied on 5' RACE. The reads were generated on an Illumina HiSeq 2500. TCRdb's own reprocessing of the public reads used fastp at Q25 and MiXCR and kept productive beta chains. Identical CDR3 proteins give one entry, which carries the most common genes and DNA. Recorded for this sample are about 52,000 distinct CDR3 sequences; over 3.5% of them occurred a single time. The ten largest make up over 5% of the sample. The sequenced sample consisted of PBMCs. These receptors were taken from a man in his sixties with multiple sclerosis.

This clonotype occurred many times. V gene TRBV13 combines with J gene TRBJ1-6, with no clear D. In germline, CDR1 is PRHDT, CDR2 FYEKMQ (reference sequence). V dropped 2 bases and J dropped 9 bases, with 11 bases sitting between them. The CDR3 has 14 residues. In nucleotides, the CDR3 is TGTGCCAGCAGCTTAACGGGAAGGACTTCACCCCTCCACTTT. It encodes CASSLTGRTSPLHF.

This clonotype was recorded many times. CDR3 bases: TGCAGCGCTGGGGGGACGGAAAATGAAAAACTGTTTTTT. Amino acids: CSAGGTENEKLFF. The gene calls are TRBV20-1 and TRBJ1-4; possible D gene TRBD1, 5 bases. Germline V CDR1 and CDR2: DFQATT, SNEGSKA (reference sequence). The CDR3 loop spans 13 amino acids.

In its sample, this clonotype was seen many times. The chain employs TRBV27 and TRBJ2-3; 11 bases match TRBD2. The germline CDR1 and CDR2 sequences are MNHEY and SMNVEV (reference sequence). V gave up 6 bases and J gave up 3 bases; unmatched junction bases: 5. This CDR3 is 15 amino acids long. CDR3 region: CASRRGLAETDTQYF. The CDR3 DNA sequence: TGTGCCAGCAGGCGGGGACTAGCGGAAACAGATACGCAGTATTTT.

The chain employs TRBV7-2 and TRBJ1-1; no clear D. Trimming removed 1 base at V and 3 bases at J, with 12 bases between. Germline values: CDR1 SGHTA, CDR2 FQGNSA. This CDR3 has 15 residues. The CDR3 reads CASSLDPSPYTEAFF. The DNA of the CDR3 is TGTGCCAGCAGCTTAGACCCATCGCCCTACACTGAAGCTTTCTTT.

This clonotype occurred many times. The chain links TRBV3-1 to TRBJ2-7; 11 bases line up with TRBD2. V trimming: 4 bases; J trimming: 0 bases; junction bases outside the gene matches: 2. The CDR3 is 15 amino acids. The germline V gene encodes CDR1 LGHDT and CDR2 YNNKEL (reference sequence). The CDR3 region has the DNA TGTGCCAGCAGCCGACTAGCGGGATCCTCCTACGAGCAGTACTTC. Its translation is CASSRLAGSSYEQYF.

This clonotype was counted between two and nine times. The CDR3 loop reads CASSQAPAADTQYF. The CDR3 DNA is TGTGCCAGCAGCCAAGCCCCCGCCGCGGATACGCAGTATTTT. The V and J genes are TRBV14 and TRBJ2-3; no definite D call. Germline V gene sequence: CDR1 SGHDN, CDR2 FVKESK. Trimming pared 1 base from V and 6 bases from J, leaving 11 bases between. The CDR3 sequence is 14 residues long.

This clonotype has more than one count but fewer than ten. V usage is TRBV20-1 and J usage is TRBJ1-1; D remains ambiguous. Germline V gene lookup returns CDR1 DFQATT and CDR2 SNEGSKA (reference sequence). This CDR3 is built from 12 residues. V was cut by 6 bases and J by 6 bases, with 14 bases left in between. This CDR3 is CSAPRGQSEAFF. In DNA, the CDR3 is TGCAGTGCCCCTCGCGGCCAATCTGAAGCTTTCTTT.

Many counts were recorded for this clonotype. This chain joins TRBV3-1 and TRBJ2-7; maybe TRBD1 (6 bases). Germline lookup yields CDR1 LGHDT and CDR2 YNNKEL (reference sequence). The germline V and J ends were trimmed by 0 bases and 1 base, with 10 bases remaining between them. The CDR3 is 15 amino acids. The CDR3 nucleotides are TGTGCCAGCAGCCAAGATCCAAGGGGGTCCTACGAGCAGTACTTC. Translating it yields CASSQDPRGSYEQYF.

A note on this clonotype: A much larger clone lies a single base off, so this may be a read error. The V and J genes are TRBV5-1 and TRBJ2-3; D ambiguous. The CDR3 has 14 residues. Germline lookup yields CDR1 SGHRS and CDR2 YFSETQ. With 5 bases removed from V and 7 bases from J, the gap between germline ends came to 17 bases. This chain's CDR3 is CASRLLHGDYTQYF. In DNA form, the CDR3 reads TGCGCCAGCAGGCTCCTGCACGGAGACTATACGCAGTATTTT.

Many counts were recorded for this clonotype. This sequence joins TRBV20-1 and TRBJ2-7; D unclear. This CDR3 region has 13 residues. Germline lookup yields CDR1 DFQATT and CDR2 SNEGSKA (reference sequence). The germline V and J ends were trimmed by 3 bases and 0 bases, with 9 bases remaining between them. The CDR3 protein is CSASGTGSYEQYF. CDR3 nucleotides: TGCAGTGCTAGCGGTACGGGCTCCTACGAGCAGTACTTC.

The chain combines TRBV20-1 with TRBJ2-1; D is unresolved. The V and J ends lost 5 bases and 7 bases respectively, with 6 bases between them. The CDR3 contains 10 residues. Germline assignment: CDR1 DFQATT and CDR2 SNEGSKA (reference sequence). The CDR3 coding sequence is TGCAGTGCTCTGTGGAATGAGCAGTTCTTC. Translation gives CSALWNEQFF.

This clonotype was recorded at least ten times. V gene TRBV7-8 combines with J gene TRBJ2-5; no firm D call. Germline lookup yields CDR1 SGHVS and CDR2 FQNEAQ. V lost 0 bases and J 7 bases, leaving 15 bases between the germline ends. The CDR3 spans 15 residues. The CDR3 nucleotides read TGTGCCAGCAGCTTAGCAGCTAGTACAAGGTGGACCCAGTACTTC. Encoded protein: CASSLAASTRWTQYF.

This clonotype was counted ten times or more. The V and J genes are TRBV29-1 and TRBJ1-5, with D perhaps TRBD1 (5 bases). Per the germline V gene, CDR1 is SQVTM and CDR2 is ANQGSEA. This CDR3 is built from 14 residues. The ends were cut back, 5 bases at V and 2 bases at J, with 13 bases in the middle. The CDR3 region is CSVREGDGNQPQHF. The CDR3 nucleotides read TGCAGCGTTCGAGAAGGGGATGGCAATCAGCCCCAGCATTTT.

This clonotype has at least ten counts. The V gene is TRBV18, the J gene TRBJ2-7; 7 bases fit TRBD1. The CDR3 is 17 amino acids. In germline, CDR1 is KGHSH, CDR2 LQKENI. V shed 2 bases and J 0 bases; nucleotides not matched to a gene: 10. The CDR3 bases are TGTGCCAGCTCACCAGTAGGGGGCCACAAAAACTCCTACGAGCAGTACTTC. Translating gives CASSPVGGHKNSYEQYF.

This clonotype was counted at least ten times. The chain combines TRBV5-1 with TRBJ1-2, with 7 bases identical to TRBD1. CDR1 is SGHRS, CDR2 YFSETQ, per germline. Trimming removed 5 bases from V and 7 bases from J; junction bases left unmatched: 14. CDR3 size: 15 residues. CDR3 in DNA: TGCGCCAGCAGGGTTACGGACAGGCCGGTCGGTGGCTACACCTTC. Amino acid sequence: CASRVTDRPVGGYTF.

This clonotype was picked up many times. The CDR3 reads CASSVDPQKETQYF. CDR3 nucleotide sequence: TGTGCCAGCAGCGTAGACCCCCAAAAAGAGACCCAGTACTTC. The rearrangement joins TRBV9 to TRBJ2-5; no reliable D call. Trimming stripped 0 bases from V and 3 bases from J, with 9 bases between. Germline V gives CDR1 SGDLS, CDR2 YYNGEE. CDR3 length: 14 residues.

This clonotype was seen repeatedly, ten times or more. The chain combines TRBV5-1 with TRBJ2-1, with D unclear. Germline assignment: CDR1 SGHRS and CDR2 YFSETQ. V dropped 4 bases and J dropped 7 bases, with 12 bases sitting between them. The CDR3 length is 13 residues. The CDR3 reads CASSNRPANEQFF. In DNA form, the CDR3 reads TGCGCCAGCAGCAACCGGCCCGCGAATGAGCAGTTCTTC.

This clonotype was counted at least ten times. This chain uses TRBV20-1 with TRBJ2-2; D is possibly TRBD2 (5 bases). V was clipped by 3 bases and J by 4 bases, with 12 bases between them. The CDR3 consists of 14 residues. Germline loops: CDR1 DFQATT, CDR2 SNEGSKA (reference sequence). CDR3 region: CSARAGRVTGELFF. In nucleotides, the CDR3 is TGCAGTGCTAGGGCGGGCCGGGTCACCGGGGAGCTGTTTTTT.

Many counts were recorded for this clonotype. The V gene is TRBV5-6, the J gene TRBJ2-1; D may be TRBD2 (6 bases). The CDR3 totals 17 residues. Germline V gene data show CDR1 as SGHDT and CDR2 as YYEEEE. The V end was cut by 6 bases, the J end by 5 bases, with 24 bases between. This chain's CDR3 is CASTPLPGRGPNNEQFF. CDR3 bases: TGTGCCAGCACTCCCCTTCCCGGGCGGGGACCTAACAATGAGCAGTTCTTC.

Ten or more counts support this clonotype. The chain links TRBV5-1 to TRBJ1-1, with D hard to call. This CDR3 has 13 amino acids. In germline, CDR1 is SGHRS, CDR2 YFSETQ. The ends were cut back, 0 bases at V and 5 bases at J, with 8 bases in the middle. The CDR3 region has the DNA TGCGCCAGCAGCTTGGCCGGGGTGACTGAAGCTTTCTTT. Amino acid sequence: CASSLAGVTEAFF.

This clonotype was seen many times. J is TRBJ1-2 and V is TRBV15; D is unclear. CDR3 length equals 14 residues. From germline, CDR1 is LNHNV and CDR2 YYDKDF (reference sequence). V shed 0 bases and J shed 7 bases, with 12 bases lying between them. CDR3 residues: CATSRDREEGGYTF. For the CDR3, the DNA is TGTGCCACCAGCAGAGATCGGGAAGAAGGTGGCTACACCTTC.